What follows is one TCR beta chain and its context. Its target is not known. This sample stems from a study of beta chain features in type 1 diabetes. Study summary: Age, gender and cell yields were alike across patients and healthy donors. Study-level findings and limits: Within each of all four CD4+ subsets, Type 1 diabetes patients had TCRB CDR3s that were moderately but significantly shorter. When cDNA is sequenced, cells with high TCR expression could be over-represented.

As every portion of the isolated RNA was reverse transcribed, the sequencing read expressed TCRB transcripts. Profiled with immunoSEQ multiplex PCR; TCRdb holds only in-frame clones, not every one. The sample records roughly 170,000 clones, about an eighth being singletons. The CDR3 length is 13 residues. Per germline, CDR1 MNHEY and CDR2 SVGAGI. V was clipped by 3 bases and J by 5 bases, with 7 bases between them. The sequence was obtained from a woman under 30 in good health. This chain connects TRBV6-5 to TRBJ1-4; D might be TRBD1 (5 bases). Input material: central memory CD4+ T cells from blood. The CDR3 coding sequence is TGTGCCAGCAGTTATGACAGAAATGAAAAACTGTTTTTT. Its protein is CASSYDRNEKLFF.